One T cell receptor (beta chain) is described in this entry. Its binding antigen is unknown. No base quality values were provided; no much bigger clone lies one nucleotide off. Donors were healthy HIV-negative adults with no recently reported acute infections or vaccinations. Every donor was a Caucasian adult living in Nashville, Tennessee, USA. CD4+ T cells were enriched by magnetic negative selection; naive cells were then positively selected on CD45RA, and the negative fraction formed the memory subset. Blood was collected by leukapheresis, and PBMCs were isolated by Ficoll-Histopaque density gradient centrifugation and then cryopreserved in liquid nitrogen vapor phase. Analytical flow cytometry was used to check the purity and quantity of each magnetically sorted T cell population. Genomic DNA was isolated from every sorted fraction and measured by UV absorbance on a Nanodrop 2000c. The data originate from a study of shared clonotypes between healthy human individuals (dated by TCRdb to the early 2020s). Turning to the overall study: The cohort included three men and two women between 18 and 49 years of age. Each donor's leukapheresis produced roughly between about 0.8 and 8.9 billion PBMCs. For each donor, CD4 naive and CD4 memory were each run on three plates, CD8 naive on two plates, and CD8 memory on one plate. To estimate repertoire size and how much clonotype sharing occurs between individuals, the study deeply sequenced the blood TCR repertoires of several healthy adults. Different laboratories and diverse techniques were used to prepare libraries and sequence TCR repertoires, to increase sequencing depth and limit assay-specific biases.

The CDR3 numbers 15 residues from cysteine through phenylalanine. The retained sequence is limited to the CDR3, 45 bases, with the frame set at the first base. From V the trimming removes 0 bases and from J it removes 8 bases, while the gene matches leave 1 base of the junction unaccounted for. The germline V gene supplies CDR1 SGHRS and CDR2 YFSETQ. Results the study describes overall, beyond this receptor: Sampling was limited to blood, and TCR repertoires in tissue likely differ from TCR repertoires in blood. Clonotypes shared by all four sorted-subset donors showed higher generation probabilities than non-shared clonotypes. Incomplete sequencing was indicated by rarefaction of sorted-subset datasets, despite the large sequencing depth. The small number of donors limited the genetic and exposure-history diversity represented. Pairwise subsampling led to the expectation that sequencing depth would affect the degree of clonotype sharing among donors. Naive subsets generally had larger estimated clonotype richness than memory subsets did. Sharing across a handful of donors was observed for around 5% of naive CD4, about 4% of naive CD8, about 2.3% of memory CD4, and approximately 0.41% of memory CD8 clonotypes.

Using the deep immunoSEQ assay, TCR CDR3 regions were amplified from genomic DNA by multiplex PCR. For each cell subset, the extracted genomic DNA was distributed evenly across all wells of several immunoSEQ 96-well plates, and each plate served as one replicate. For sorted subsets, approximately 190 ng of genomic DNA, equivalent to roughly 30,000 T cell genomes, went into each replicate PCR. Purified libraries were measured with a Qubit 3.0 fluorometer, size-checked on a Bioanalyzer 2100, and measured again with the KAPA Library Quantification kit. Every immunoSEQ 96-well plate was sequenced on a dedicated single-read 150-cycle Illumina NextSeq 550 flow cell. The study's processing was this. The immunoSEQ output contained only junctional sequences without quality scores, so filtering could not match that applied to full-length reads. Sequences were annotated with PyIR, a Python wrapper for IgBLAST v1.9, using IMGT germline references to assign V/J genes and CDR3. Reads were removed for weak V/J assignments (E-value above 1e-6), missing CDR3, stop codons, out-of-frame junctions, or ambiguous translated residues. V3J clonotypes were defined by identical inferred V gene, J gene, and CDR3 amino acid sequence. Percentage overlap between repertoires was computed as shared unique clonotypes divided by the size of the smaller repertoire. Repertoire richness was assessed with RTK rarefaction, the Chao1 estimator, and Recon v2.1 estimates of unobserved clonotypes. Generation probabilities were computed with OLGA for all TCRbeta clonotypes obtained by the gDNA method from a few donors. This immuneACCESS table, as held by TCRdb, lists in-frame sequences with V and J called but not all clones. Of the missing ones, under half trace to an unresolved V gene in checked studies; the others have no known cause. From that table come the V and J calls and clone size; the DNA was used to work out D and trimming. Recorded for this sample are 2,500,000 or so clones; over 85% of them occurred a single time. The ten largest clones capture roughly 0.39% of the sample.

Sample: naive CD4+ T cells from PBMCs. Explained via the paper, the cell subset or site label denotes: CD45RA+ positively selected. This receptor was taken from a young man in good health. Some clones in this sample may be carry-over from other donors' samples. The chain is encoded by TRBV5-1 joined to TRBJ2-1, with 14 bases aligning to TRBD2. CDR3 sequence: CASSLVGLAGDEQFF. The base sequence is TGCGCCAGCAGCTTGGTGGGACTAGCGGGAGATGAGCAGTTCTTC.